One TCR beta chain is described in this entry. This entry is derived from a study of cytomegalovirus exposure and HLA in healthy donors. With 60 Vbeta and 13 Jbeta primers, the PCR was carried out. The method was immunoSEQ multiplex PCR; TCRdb's version includes in-frame clones alone and lacks a portion of them. The sample records more than 45,000 clones, about 70% being singletons. CDR1 is SGDLS and CDR2 is YYNGEE in the germline V gene. The junction had 4 bases not matched to a gene; V was cut back by 5 bases and J by 0 bases. The CDR3 is 15 residues long. Material: PBMCs. V usage is TRBV9 and J usage is TRBJ2-3; TRBD2 aligns across 9 bases. The receptor comes from an older woman in good health and CMV-seropositive. The CDR3 is CASSAGGGSTDTQYF. The CDR3 region has the DNA TGTGCCAGCAGTGCGGGGGGGGGTAGCACAGATACGCAGTATTTT.